The rows below give T cell receptor beta chains drawn from one sample of a study of T cells in Graves' hyperthyroidism and ophthalmopathy. MiXCR, applied by TCRdb to the multiplex PCR reads, yields one record per CDR3 protein. In the table there are nearly 600,000 distinct CDR3 sequences, over 12% of which are singletons. The specimen was blood. Source of these receptors: a woman younger than 30 with Graves' ophthalmopathy. The CDR3 runs from the conserved cysteine through the conserved F or W. The order of the fields is J gene, V gene, clone size, D gene, CDR3 protein, CDR3 DNA. The D gene is left open where the match is weak. The listing skips clone size in some rows; elsewhere it reads once, few, many or a size class.

j_call: TRBJ2-7
v_call: TRBV7-9
clone_size: NA
d_call: TRBD1
cdr3_aa: CASSTTDRENYEQYF
cdr3_nt: TGTGCCAGCAGCACCACGGACAGGGAGAACTACGAGCAGTACTTC

j_call: TRBJ2-1
v_call: TRBV20-1
clone_size: NA
d_call: NA
cdr3_aa: CSAPRGYNEQFF
cdr3_nt: TGCAGTGCCCCCCGGGGATACAATGAGCAGTTCTTC

j_call: TRBJ2-7
v_call: TRBV4-2
clone_size: many
d_call: TRBD2
cdr3_aa: CASSQDASGYEQYF
cdr3_nt: TGTGCCAGCAGCCAAGACGCTAGCGGCTACGAGCAGTACTTC

j_call: TRBJ2-5
v_call: TRBV7-8
clone_size: many
d_call: TRBD2
cdr3_aa: CASRMGRAPGLKETQYF
cdr3_nt: TGTGCCAGCAGAATGGGTCGGGCTCCGGGACTAAAAGAGACCCAGTACTTC

j_call: TRBJ2-3
v_call: TRBV18
clone_size: NA
d_call: TRBD2
cdr3_aa: CASSPARGGTDTQYF
cdr3_nt: TGTGCCAGCTCACCTGCGCGGGGGGGCACAGATACGCAGTATTTT

j_call: TRBJ2-5
v_call: TRBV9
clone_size: many
d_call: NA
cdr3_aa: CASSTGGGRETQYF
cdr3_nt: TGTGCCAGCAGCACAGGGGGAGGGAGGGAGACCCAGTACTTC

j_call: TRBJ2-1
v_call: TRBV18
clone_size: few
d_call: TRBD2
cdr3_aa: CASSVAGGSDNEQFF
cdr3_nt: TGTGCCAGCTCAGTAGCGGGAGGGAGCGACAATGAGCAGTTCTTC

j_call: TRBJ2-5
v_call: TRBV2
clone_size: many
d_call: NA
cdr3_aa: CASNPYRVQQETQYF
cdr3_nt: TGTGCCAGCAATCCCTACCGGGTACAACAAGAGACCCAGTACTTC

j_call: TRBJ1-6
v_call: TRBV4-1
clone_size: few
d_call: TRBD1
cdr3_aa: CASSQVGTGISPLHF
cdr3_nt: TGCGCCAGCAGCCAAGTAGGGACAGGTATTTCACCCCTCCACTTT

j_call: TRBJ1-2
v_call: TRBV19
clone_size: many
d_call: NA
cdr3_aa: CASSIGDYGYTF
cdr3_nt: TGTGCCAGTAGTATCGGGGACTATGGCTACACCTTC

j_call: TRBJ1-2
v_call: TRBV6-1
clone_size: NA
d_call: TRBD1
cdr3_aa: CASSEAQGASGYGYTF
cdr3_nt: TGTGCCAGCAGTGAAGCACAGGGGGCGTCGGGCTATGGCTACACCTTC

j_call: TRBJ2-4
v_call: TRBV20-1
clone_size: NA
d_call: TRBD1
cdr3_aa: CSARDRIAKNIQYF
cdr3_nt: TGCAGTGCAAGGGACAGGATAGCCAAAAACATTCAGTACTTC

j_call: TRBJ1-6
v_call: TRBV6-8
clone_size: few
d_call: NA
cdr3_aa: CASSQYRDGNSPLHF
cdr3_nt: TGTGCCAGCAGTCAATACAGGGATGGTAATTCACCCCTCCACTTT

j_call: TRBJ2-3
v_call: TRBV25-1
clone_size: many
d_call: TRBD2
cdr3_aa: CASSELAGYTDTQYF
cdr3_nt: TGTGCCAGCAGTGAACTAGCGGGATACACAGATACGCAGTATTTT

j_call: TRBJ1-2
v_call: TRBV7-3
clone_size: few
d_call: NA
cdr3_aa: CASRWGGGRSGYTF
cdr3_nt: TGTGCCAGCAGGTGGGGGGGGGGCAGAAGTGGCTACACCTTC

j_call: TRBJ2-1
v_call: TRBV5-5
clone_size: many
d_call: NA
cdr3_aa: CASSLDLGSYNEQFF
cdr3_nt: TGTGCCAGCAGCTTGGATTTAGGCTCCTACAATGAGCAGTTCTTC

j_call: TRBJ1-5
v_call: TRBV6-1
clone_size: many
d_call: NA
cdr3_aa: CASSPKQGNQPQHF
cdr3_nt: TGTGCCAGCAGCCCGAAACAGGGCAATCAGCCCCAGCATTTT

j_call: TRBJ2-7
v_call: TRBV19
clone_size: NA
d_call: NA
cdr3_aa: CASSIVTEYEQYF
cdr3_nt: TGTGCCAGTAGTATAGTGACAGAATACGAGCAGTACTTC

j_call: TRBJ2-7
v_call: TRBV3-2
clone_size: NA
d_call: NA
cdr3_aa: CASSQETSGTFYEQYF
cdr3_nt: TGTGCCAGCAGCCAAGAGACTAGCGGTACCTTTTACGAGCAGTACTTC

j_call: TRBJ1-1
v_call: TRBV28
clone_size: many
d_call: TRBD1
cdr3_aa: CASPDRVSTEAFF
cdr3_nt: TGTGCCAGCCCGGACAGGGTGAGCACTGAAGCTTTCTTT

j_call: TRBJ1-6
v_call: TRBV4-2
clone_size: NA
d_call: NA
cdr3_aa: CASSQEGVENSPLHF
cdr3_nt: TGTGCCAGCAGCCAAGAGGGGGTAGAAAATTCACCCCTCCACTTT

j_call: TRBJ1-2
v_call: TRBV28
clone_size: NA
d_call: NA
cdr3_aa: CASTDASSGSYGHTF
cdr3_nt: TGTGCCAGTACAGATGCATCCTCAGGGAGTTATGGCCACACCTTC

j_call: TRBJ2-1
v_call: TRBV11-2
clone_size: few
d_call: NA
cdr3_aa: CASSLVVQRTFNEQFF
cdr3_nt: TGTGCCAGCAGCTTAGTGGTACAGCGGACGTTCAATGAGCAGTTCTTC

j_call: TRBJ1-5
v_call: TRBV28
clone_size: many
d_call: NA
cdr3_aa: CASSSRDSQHF
cdr3_nt: TGTGCCAGCAGCTCCAGGGACTCCCAGCATTTT

j_call: TRBJ2-3
v_call: TRBV19
clone_size: NA
d_call: NA
cdr3_aa: CASSIWERSTDTQYF
cdr3_nt: TGTGCCAGTAGTATTTGGGAGCGGAGCACAGATACGCAGTATTTT

j_call: TRBJ2-3
v_call: TRBV6-1
clone_size: many
d_call: TRBD2
cdr3_aa: CASRILANTDTQYF
cdr3_nt: TGTGCCAGCAGGATACTAGCGAACACAGATACGCAGTATTTT

j_call: TRBJ1-6
v_call: TRBV5-8
clone_size: few
d_call: NA
cdr3_aa: CASLRGQLYNSPLHF
cdr3_nt: TGTGCCAGCCTACGAGGACAGCTGTATAATTCACCCCTCCACTTT

j_call: TRBJ1-1
v_call: TRBV30
clone_size: many
d_call: NA
cdr3_aa: CAWNRGGVTEAFF
cdr3_nt: TGTGCCTGGAATCGGGGGGGGGTCACTGAAGCTTTCTTT

j_call: TRBJ1-1
v_call: TRBV20-1
clone_size: many
d_call: NA
cdr3_aa: CSAATGTRYRTEAFF
cdr3_nt: TGCAGTGCAGCAACCGGGACACGGTACCGGACTGAAGCTTTCTTT

j_call: TRBJ1-5
v_call: TRBV28
clone_size: many
d_call: NA
cdr3_aa: CASSLYGILNQPQHF
cdr3_nt: TGTGCCAGCAGTTTATACGGCATTCTCAATCAGCCCCAGCATTTT

j_call: TRBJ2-1
v_call: TRBV25-1
clone_size: few
d_call: NA
cdr3_aa: CASSEYEIQFF
cdr3_nt: TGTGCCAGCAGTGAATATGAGATCCAGTTCTTC

j_call: TRBJ2-7
v_call: TRBV7-9
clone_size: many
d_call: NA
cdr3_aa: CASSHGDPQGEQYF
cdr3_nt: TGTGCCAGCAGCCATGGGGACCCCCAGGGCGAGCAGTACTTC

j_call: TRBJ2-5
v_call: TRBV4-2
clone_size: NA
d_call: TRBD2
cdr3_aa: CASSQDMASGRAIETQYF
cdr3_nt: TGTGCCAGCAGCCAAGACATGGCCAGCGGGAGGGCGATTGAGACCCAGTACTTC

j_call: TRBJ2-7
v_call: TRBV7-2
clone_size: few
d_call: TRBD1
cdr3_aa: CASSRWKTGFFYEQYF
cdr3_nt: TGCGCCAGCAGCCGCTGGAAGACAGGGTTCTTCTACGAGCAGTACTTC

j_call: TRBJ2-1
v_call: TRBV6-9
clone_size: NA
d_call: TRBD2
cdr3_aa: CASSYRTGLTNNEQFF
cdr3_nt: TGTGCCAGCAGTTACCGGACGGGACTAACTAACAATGAGCAGTTCTTC

j_call: TRBJ1-2
v_call: TRBV19
clone_size: few
d_call: TRBD1
cdr3_aa: CASSPGTAGRTGYTF
cdr3_nt: TGTGCCAGTAGTCCCGGGACAGCGGGTCGTACGGGCTACACCTTC

j_call: TRBJ2-1
v_call: TRBV5-1
clone_size: once
d_call: TRBD2
cdr3_aa: CASSLGSTGLAGVEQFF
cdr3_nt: TGTGCCAGCAGCTTGGGAAGTACGGGACTAGCGGGAGTTGAGCAGTTCTTC

j_call: TRBJ1-3
v_call: TRBV28
clone_size: many
d_call: NA
cdr3_aa: CASSFGMPGNTIYF
cdr3_nt: TGTGCCAGCAGTTTCGGGATGCCAGGAAACACCATATATTTT

j_call: TRBJ2-2
v_call: TRBV18
clone_size: few
d_call: NA
cdr3_aa: CASSRSGLDAGELFF
cdr3_nt: TGTGCCAGCTCACGTTCTGGTCTTGATGCCGGGGAGCTGTTTTTT

j_call: TRBJ2-1
v_call: TRBV4-1
clone_size: NA
d_call: NA
cdr3_aa: CASSQNRWGGGPEQFF
cdr3_nt: TGCGCCAGCAGCCAAAATCGGTGGGGTGGCGGCCCTGAGCAGTTCTTC

j_call: TRBJ1-2
v_call: TRBV20-1
clone_size: NA
d_call: TRBD1
cdr3_aa: CSARDWRTGALYGYTF
cdr3_nt: TGCAGTGCTAGAGATTGGAGGACAGGGGCACTGTATGGCTACACCTTC

j_call: TRBJ2-7
v_call: TRBV28
clone_size: many
d_call: TRBD1
cdr3_aa: CASISGTGSAEQYF
cdr3_nt: TGTGCCAGCATCTCCGGGACAGGGAGCGCCGAGCAGTACTTC

j_call: TRBJ2-2
v_call: TRBV27
clone_size: few
d_call: TRBD2
cdr3_aa: CASSWGLAGGPGELFF
cdr3_nt: TGTGCCAGCAGTTGGGGACTAGCGGGAGGACCCGGGGAGCTGTTTTTT

j_call: TRBJ2-5
v_call: TRBV4-1
clone_size: few
d_call: TRBD2
cdr3_aa: CASSQEFQAGLQYF
cdr3_nt: TGCGCCAGCAGCCAAGAATTTCAAGCGGGACTACAGTACTTC

j_call: TRBJ2-3
v_call: TRBV9
clone_size: NA
d_call: TRBD2
cdr3_aa: CASSRPGTSGMDTQYF
cdr3_nt: TGTGCCAGCAGCCGTCCCGGGACTAGCGGGATGGATACGCAGTATTTT

j_call: TRBJ1-2
v_call: TRBV18
clone_size: many
d_call: TRBD1
cdr3_aa: CASSPSGQEGYGYTF
cdr3_nt: TGTGCCAGCTCACCCTCAGGACAGGAGGGGTATGGCTACACCTTC

j_call: TRBJ2-7
v_call: TRBV6-6
clone_size: few
d_call: NA
cdr3_aa: CASSYRRDHEQYF
cdr3_nt: TGTGCCAGCAGTTACCGAAGGGACCACGAGCAGTACTTC

j_call: TRBJ2-4
v_call: TRBV7-2
clone_size: few
d_call: TRBD2
cdr3_aa: CASSPGLAGDLEAKNIQYF
cdr3_nt: TGTGCCAGCAGCCCGGGACTAGCGGGAGATTTAGAAGCCAAAAACATTCAGTACTTC

j_call: TRBJ1-1
v_call: TRBV9
clone_size: many
d_call: NA
cdr3_aa: CASSVGGVNTEAFF
cdr3_nt: TGTGCCAGCAGCGTCGGGGGCGTGAACACTGAAGCTTTCTTT

j_call: TRBJ2-1
v_call: TRBV11-3
clone_size: many
d_call: NA
cdr3_aa: CASSPSRLASNEQFF
cdr3_nt: TGTGCCAGCAGCCCCTCAAGGTTGGCTAGCAATGAGCAGTTCTTC

j_call: TRBJ2-4
v_call: TRBV7-3
clone_size: NA
d_call: TRBD1
cdr3_aa: CASSSRDRDKNIQYF
cdr3_nt: TGTGCCAGCAGCTCCCGGGACAGGGACAAAAACATTCAGTACTTC

j_call: TRBJ1-5
v_call: TRBV24-1
clone_size: many
d_call: NA
cdr3_aa: CATSDPSTGRNQPQHF
cdr3_nt: TGTGCCACCAGTGACCCCAGTACAGGCCGCAATCAGCCCCAGCATTTT

j_call: TRBJ1-5
v_call: TRBV30
clone_size: many
d_call: NA
cdr3_aa: CAWSGVLGNQPQHF
cdr3_nt: TGTGCCTGGAGTGGGGTTTTGGGCAATCAGCCCCAGCATTTT

j_call: TRBJ2-1
v_call: TRBV28
clone_size: many
d_call: TRBD1
cdr3_aa: CATRTGGGRSSYNEQFF
cdr3_nt: TGTGCCACGCGGACAGGGGGCGGGAGGAGCTCCTACAATGAGCAGTTCTTC

j_call: TRBJ2-7
v_call: TRBV24-1
clone_size: many
d_call: NA
cdr3_aa: CATSDLDRPYEQYF
cdr3_nt: TGTGCCACCAGTGATTTGGACAGGCCCTACGAGCAGTACTTC

j_call: TRBJ1-2
v_call: TRBV9
clone_size: NA
d_call: TRBD1
cdr3_aa: CASSVAPSTGNYGYTF
cdr3_nt: TGTGCCAGCAGCGTCGCCCCCTCGACAGGGAACTATGGCTACACCTTC

j_call: TRBJ2-5
v_call: TRBV6-1
clone_size: many
d_call: NA
cdr3_aa: CASSEEKNFQETQYF
cdr3_nt: TGTGCCAGCAGTGAAGAGAAGAACTTTCAAGAGACCCAGTACTTC

j_call: TRBJ2-1
v_call: TRBV5-1
clone_size: many
d_call: TRBD2
cdr3_aa: CASSLRLAGQSSYNEQFF
cdr3_nt: TGCGCCAGCAGCTTGAGGCTAGCGGGCCAGAGCTCCTACAATGAGCAGTTCTTC